The 7 T cell receptor beta chains below come from one sample, sequenced in a study of OX40 agonist ivuxolimab in advanced cancers. The library was built by means of the immunoSEQ multiplex PCR assay. As stored in TCRdb, this immuneACCESS dataset retains in-frame rearrangements with V and J assigned. A fraction of the clones does not appear; measured against another copy, unresolved V genes explain less than half of the discrepancy, and the remainder lacks a known reason. This sample has tens of thousands of clones in its table, and 75% to 95% of those were observed once. The leading ten clones occupy more than 0.35% of the sample. The sequenced sample was CD4+ or CD8+ T cells sorted from blood, obtained in a trial of the OX40 agonist ivuxolimab. Receptors originate from an adult with an advanced solid tumor such as melanoma, head and neck, liver or kidney cancer.

The chain has TRBV19 and TRBJ2-7; 8 positions agree with TRBD1. The germline CDR1 and CDR2 sequences are LNHDA and SQIVND (reference sequence). V trimming: 5 bases; J trimming: 6 bases; junction bases outside the gene matches: 12. The CDR3 runs to 15 residues. In nucleotides, the CDR3 is TGTGCCAGTAGTCTTATGACAGGGGCGATGGGCGAGCAGTACTTC. The encoded protein is CASSLMTGAMGEQYF.

V is TRBV6-7 and J is TRBJ2-3; TRBD1 matches 9 bases. TRBV6-7 is recorded as an ORF, its role being uncertain. This CDR3 has 17 residues. V trimming: 4 bases; J trimming: 4 bases; junction bases outside the gene matches: 12. CDR3 nucleotides: TGTGCCAGCAGTTCATCCGGGACAGGGAGAGGGCCAGATACGCAGTATTTT. Encoded protein: CASSSSGTGRGPDTQYF.

This chain joins TRBV10-3 and TRBJ2-3, with 11 bases that match TRBD2. Germline V gene lookup returns CDR1 ENHRY and CDR2 SYGVKD. The CDR3 covers 15 residues. V lost 3 bases and J lost 1; bases outside the gene matches: 0. The CDR3 DNA sequence: TGTGCCATCAGTGAACTAGCGGGGGGCACAGATACGCAGTATTTT. This gives the protein CAISELAGGTDTQYF.

V is TRBV28 and J is TRBJ1-1; no clear D. The germline gives CDR1 MDHEN, CDR2 SYDVKM. Trimming took off 7 bases at V and 1 base at J, with 7 bases between the two ends. This CDR3 contains 12 residues. Here the CDR3 DNA reads TGTGCCAGCATCGGGTGGAACACTGAAGCTTTCTTT. Encoded protein: CASIGWNTEAFF. Combining the CDR3 with reference TRBV28 and TRBJ1-1 gives the whole variable domain DVKVTQSSRYLVKRTGEKVFLECVQDMDHENMFWYRQDPGLGLRLIYFSYDVKMKEKGDIPEGYSVSREKKERFSLILESASTNQTSMYLCASIGWNTEAFFGQGTRLTVV.

On this clone: The sample carries other DNA sequences with the same CDR3. V gene TRBV19 combines with J gene TRBJ1-2; D is uncertain. CDR3 length: 14 amino acids. Germline values: CDR1 LNHDA, CDR2 SQIVND (reference sequence). The V gene lost 3 bases and the J gene lost 4 bases, with 12 bases spanning the gap. The CDR3 loop is CASSILAGGYGYTF. The CDR3 DNA is TGTGCCAGTAGTATCCTTGCGGGCGGCTATGGCTACACCTTC.

The chain links TRBV7-2 to TRBJ2-7; D perhaps matches TRBD2 (5 bases). The V gene lost 0 bases and the J gene lost 7 bases, with 13 bases spanning the gap. Per germline, CDR1 SGHTA and CDR2 FQGNSA. This CDR3 is built from 14 residues. Written as DNA, the CDR3 is TGTGCCAGCAGCTTAGCTGTAAACGGGGAAGAGCAGTACTTC. Encoded protein: CASSLAVNGEEQYF.

The chain has TRBV23-1 and TRBJ1-3; the D gene is possibly TRBD1 (5 bases). TRBV23-1 is recorded as an ORF, its role being uncertain. This CDR3 region has 17 residues. The V end lost 0 bases, the J end lost 0 bases, and 12 bases lay between the germline ends. CDR3 in amino acids: CASSQSRRGHSGNTIYF. The CDR3 region has the DNA TGCGCCAGCAGTCAATCCCGGAGGGGCCACTCTGGAAACACCATATATTTT.